Listed here are 5 T cell receptor beta chains from one sample, sequenced in a study of blood T cell repertoires in COVID-19. Repertoires were generated with immunoSEQ multiplex PCR, while TCRdb's copy carries only in-frame clones and drops some. Among over 250,000 clones listed, about 88% were seen once. The sequenced material came from PBMCs or T cells enriched from blood (not recorded which). These receptors all stem from a man aged 30-40 years with acute COVID-19.

The V and J genes are TRBV27 and TRBJ1-1; 11 positions match TRBD1. The germline V gene has CDR1 MNHEY and CDR2 SMNVEV (reference sequence). This CDR3 is built from 16 residues. The trim removed 5 bases at V and 1 base at J, leaving 6 bases unmatched. DNA of the CDR3: TGTGCCAGCAGTCCGGGGACAGGGGGGCCGAACACTGAAGCTTTCTTT. Its translation is CASSPGTGGPNTEAFF.

The chain employs TRBV2 and TRBJ2-1, with 11 bases lining up with TRBD2. The V segment lost 6 bases and the J segment 3 bases; nucleotides outside the gene matches: 4. Germline values: CDR1 SNHLY, CDR2 FYNNEI. CDR3 length: 15 amino acids. CDR3 residues: CASRLAGGLYNEQFF. The CDR3 coding sequence is TGTGCCAGCAGGCTAGCGGGGGGCCTCTACAATGAGCAGTTCTTC.

The J gene is TRBJ2-2, the V gene TRBV19, with 8 bases aligning to TRBD1. This CDR3 has 16 amino acids. The germline V gene has CDR1 LNHDA and CDR2 SQIVND (reference sequence). With V trimmed by 7 bases and J by 1 base, 8 bases remained unmatched. CDR3 protein: CASNPSGTGNTGELFF. CDR3 sequence (DNA): TGTGCCAGTAACCCATCTGGGACAGGGAACACCGGGGAGCTGTTTTTT.

The rearrangement uses TRBV7-9 and TRBJ1-2; weak D call: TRBD1 (5 bases). V was pared by 2 bases and J by 5 bases, with 6 bases between. CDR3 length: 12 amino acids. CDR1 is SEHNR and CDR2 is FQNEAQ in the germline V gene (reference sequence). This CDR3 is CASSLQGYGYTF. CDR3 coding DNA: TGTGCCAGCAGCTTACAGGGATATGGCTACACCTTC.

The genes are TRBV3-1 (or the pseudogene TRBV3-2) and TRBJ2-2, with TRBD1 identical over 9 bases. Germline-derived CDR1 and CDR2 are LGHDT and YNNKEL (reference sequence). This CDR3 spans 21 amino acids. After removal of 3 bases from V and 0 bases from J, the junction contained 17 bases not matched to a gene. The chain's CDR3 is CASSQHGQGSRTLANTGELFF. CDR3 in DNA: TGTGCCAGCAGCCAGCACGGACAGGGGTCTAGAACCTTAGCGAACACCGGGGAGCTGTTTTTT.